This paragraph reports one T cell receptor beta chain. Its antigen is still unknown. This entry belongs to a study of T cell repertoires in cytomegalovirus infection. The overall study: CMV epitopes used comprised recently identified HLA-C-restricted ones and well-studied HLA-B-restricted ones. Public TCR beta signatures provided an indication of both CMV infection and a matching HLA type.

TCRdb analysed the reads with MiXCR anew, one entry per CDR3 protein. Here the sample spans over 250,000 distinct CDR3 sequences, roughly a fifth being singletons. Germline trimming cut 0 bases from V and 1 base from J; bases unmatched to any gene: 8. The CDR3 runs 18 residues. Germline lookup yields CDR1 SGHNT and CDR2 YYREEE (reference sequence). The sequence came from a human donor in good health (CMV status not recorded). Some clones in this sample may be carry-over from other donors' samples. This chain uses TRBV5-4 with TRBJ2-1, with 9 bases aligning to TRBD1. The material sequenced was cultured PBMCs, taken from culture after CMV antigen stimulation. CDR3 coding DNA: TGTGCCAGCAGCTTGGAGGGACAGGGTTATCTGTCCTACAATGAGCAGTTCTTC. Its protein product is CASSLEGQGYLSYNEQFF.